Below are 12 T cell receptor beta chains sequenced from a single sample in a study of T cells expressing NK-cell markers. TCRdb reanalyzed the 5' RACE reads, giving one entry per CDR3 protein sequence and no DNA. In total, the table holds roughly 380,000 distinct CDR3 sequences. Material: blood T cells: a sorted CD56 or NKG2C T cell subset, CD4+ or CD8+ T cells, or bulk PBMC T cells (not recorded which). The receptors derive from a man aged 18 to 69 in good health.

The chain couples TRBV20-1 to TRBJ1-6; TCRdb picks TRBD1, but there is no DNA to check that call. The V gene's germline CDR1 is DFQATT and CDR2 SNEGSKA (reference sequence). CDR3 length equals 15 residues. CDR3 sequence reads: CSADQTGGGNSPLHF.

The chain is built from TRBV7-2 and TRBJ2-1; with no DNA, the TCRdb D assignment of TRBD2 cannot be verified. This CDR3 region has 15 residues. CDR1 and CDR2 from the germline V gene are SGHTA and FQGNSA. CDR3 protein: CAISNQRGTYNEQFF.

The chain employs TRBV6-6 and TRBJ2-7; TCRdb designates TRBD1, a call that cannot be tested without DNA. This CDR3 is 13 amino acids long. From germline, CDR1 is MNHNY and CDR2 SVGAGI (reference sequence). CDR3 protein: CASSYGDAYEQYF.

The chain employs TRBV27 and TRBJ2-3; TCRdb designates TRBD2, a call that cannot be tested without DNA. Germline loops: CDR1 MNHEY, CDR2 SMNVEV (reference sequence). The CDR3 has 15 amino acids. The CDR3 sequence: CASSLSHGPTDTQYF.

The chain is built from TRBV19 and TRBJ2-2; TCRdb outputs TRBD1, but without DNA this stays unchecked. The germline CDR1 and CDR2 sequences are LNHDA and SQIVND (reference sequence). This CDR3 has 13 residues. The CDR3 reads CASERTNTGELFF.

The V and J genes are TRBV28 and TRBJ1-3. The CDR3 consists of 14 residues. CDR1 and CDR2 from the germline V gene are MDHEN and SYDVKM. The CDR3 sequence is CASSFGPPGFTIYF. The variable domain in full, completed from reference TRBV28 and TRBJ1-3, reads DVKVTQSSRYLVKRTGEKVFLECVQDMDHENMFWYRQDPGLGLRLIYFSYDVKMKEKGDIPEGYSVSREKKERFSLILESASTNQTSMYLCASSFGPPGFTIYFGEGSWLTVV.

This chain joins TRBV6-1 and TRBJ2-7; TCRdb returns TRBD1, unconfirmable since there is no DNA. Germline V CDR1 and CDR2: MNHNS, SASEGT. The CDR3 is 13 residues long. CDR3 sequence: CASSRGQKYEQYF.

The rearrangement links TRBV6-1 to TRBJ1-3. The CDR3 contains 13 residues. Germline CDR1 reads MNHNS; CDR2 reads SASEGT. This chain's CDR3 is CASRAVSGNTIYF.

This rearrangement joins TRBV18 to TRBJ2-4; there is no DNA to check the TCRdb D call of TRBD1. Germline V gene lookup returns CDR1 KGHSH and CDR2 LQKENI. The CDR3 spans 17 residues. CDR3 in amino acids: CASSPAGTGGDLNIQYF.

This chain joins TRBV12-5 and TRBJ2-2; there is no DNA to check the TCRdb D call of TRBD1. Germline-derived CDR1 and CDR2 are LGHNT and FRNRAP. The CDR3 totals 15 residues. CDR3 amino acids: CASGPHPGRTGELFF.

The genes are TRBV3-1 and TRBJ2-7; the TCRdb call, TRBD2, lacks DNA for checking. This CDR3 is built from 18 residues. Germline V gene sequence: CDR1 LGHDT, CDR2 YNNKEL (reference sequence). The CDR3 here is CASSQDQVAGSPSYEQYF.

This sequence joins TRBV12-3 or TRBV12-4 and TRBJ1-6; TCRdb's D gene call, TRBD1, goes unchecked for lack of DNA. The CDR3 covers 14 residues. The CDR3: CASSSTGGNSPLHF.